This T cell receptor beta chain was captured by sequencing in a study of T cells in Graves' hyperthyroidism and ophthalmopathy. This clonotype was seen a few times. Germline-derived CDR1 and CDR2 are SNHLY and FYNNEI. With V trimmed by 6 bases and J by 6 bases, 12 bases remained unmatched. The CDR3 is 15 amino acids. Researchers amplified the TCR beta CDR3 regions from RNA transcripts. First-round RT-PCR of the TCR CDR3 relied on the HTBI primer set. One entry per CDR3 protein results from TCRdb running MiXCR on the multiplex PCR reads. The table includes under 750,000 distinct CDR3 sequences, around 20% detected once. The study based diagnoses on clinical symptoms, serum thyroxine and TRAb, thyroid ultrasound and orbital computed tomography.

The receptor's source is a woman aged 45 to 65 with Graves' hyperthyroidism that later progressed to Graves' ophthalmopathy. The chain couples TRBV2 to TRBJ2-3, with TRBD2 identical over 7 bases. The sample was blood. In nucleotides, the CDR3 is TGTGCCAGCAGGGAGTGGCGGGGGACCCCCGATACGCAGTATTTT. This encodes CASREWRGTPDTQYF.